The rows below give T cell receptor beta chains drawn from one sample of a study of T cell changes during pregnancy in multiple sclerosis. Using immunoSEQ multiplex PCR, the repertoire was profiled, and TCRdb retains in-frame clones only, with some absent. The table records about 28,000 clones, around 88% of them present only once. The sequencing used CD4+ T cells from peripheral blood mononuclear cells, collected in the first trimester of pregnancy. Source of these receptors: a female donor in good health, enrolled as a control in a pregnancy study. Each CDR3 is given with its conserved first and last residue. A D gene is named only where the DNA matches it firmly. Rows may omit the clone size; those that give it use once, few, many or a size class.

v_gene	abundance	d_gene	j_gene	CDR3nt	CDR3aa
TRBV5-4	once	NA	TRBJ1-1	TGTGCCAGCAGCTCAATGGGGGGGCAGGGAGGCACTGAAGCTTTCTTT	CASSSMGGQGGTEAFF
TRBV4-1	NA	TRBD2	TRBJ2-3	TGCGCCAGCAGCCCCCGGACTAGCGGGGGCCTTAGCACAGATACGCAGTATTTT	CASSPRTSGGLSTDTQYF
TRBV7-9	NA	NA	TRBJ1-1	TGTGCCAGCAGCTTCGAGGGAACTGAAGCTTTCTTT	CASSFEGTEAFF
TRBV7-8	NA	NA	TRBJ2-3	TGTGCCAGCAGCTTACGGCGGGATCCCAACCGAGGAGATACGCAGTATTTT	CASSLRRDPNRGDTQYF
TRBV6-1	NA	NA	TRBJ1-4	TGTGCCAGCAGTAGACAGGCAACTAATGAAAAACTGTTTTTT	CASSRQATNEKLFF
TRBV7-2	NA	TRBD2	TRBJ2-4	TGTGCCAGCAGCCCATGGGGGGGACTACTAAACATTCAGTACTTC	CASSPWGGLLNIQYF
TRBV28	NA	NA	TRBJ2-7	TGTGCCAGCAGTGCGACAGTGGCCTACGAGCAGTACTTC	CASSATVAYEQYF
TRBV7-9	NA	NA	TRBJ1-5	TGTGCCAGCAGCTTAGTCGGGGGAAGCAATCAGCCCCAGCATTTT	CASSLVGGSNQPQHF
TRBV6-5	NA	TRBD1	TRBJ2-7	TGTGCCAGCAGTCAAACAGGGGGCAACGACGAGCAGTACTTC	CASSQTGGNDEQYF
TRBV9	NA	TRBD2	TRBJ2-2	TGTGCCAGCAGCGCGGGACTAGCGGGAGGAAACACCGGGGAGCTGTTTTTT	CASSAGLAGGNTGELFF
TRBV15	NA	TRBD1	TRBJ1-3	TGTGCCACCAGTTCGGACAGGTTTGGAAACACCATATATTTT	CATSSDRFGNTIYF
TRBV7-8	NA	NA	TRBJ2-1	TGTGCCAGCAGCTCAACCATTAGCTCCTACAATGAGCAGTTCTTC	CASSSTISSYNEQFF
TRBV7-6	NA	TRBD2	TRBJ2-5	TGTGCCAGCAGCGCAAAACTAGCGGGGGGGCAAGAGACCCAGTACTTC	CASSAKLAGGQETQYF
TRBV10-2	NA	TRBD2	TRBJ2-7	TGCGCCAGCAGTGAGGGGGGGTGGGCTAGCGGGAGCGAGCAGTACTTC	CASSEGGWASGSEQYF
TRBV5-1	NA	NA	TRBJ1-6	TGCGCCAGCAGCTTCACCGACAGCCGGTATAATTCACCCCTCCACTTT	CASSFTDSRYNSPLHF
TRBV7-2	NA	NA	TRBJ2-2	TGTGCCAGCAGCTTAACCCGGGAAAGCACCGGGGAGCTGTTTTTT	CASSLTRESTGELFF
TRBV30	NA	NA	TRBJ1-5	TGTGCCTGGAGTGGTCAGGGTAATCAGCCCCAGCATTTT	CAWSGQGNQPQHF
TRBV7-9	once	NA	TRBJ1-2	TGTGCCAGCAGCTTAGACAGCCCCTATGGCTACACCTTC	CASSLDSPYGYTF
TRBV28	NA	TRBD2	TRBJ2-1	TGTGCCAGCAGTCGCGGTGGCGGGAGGGAACGGAATGAGCAGTTCTTC	CASSRGGGRERNEQFF
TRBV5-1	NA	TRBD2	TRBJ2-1	TGCGCCAGCAGCTCCACTAGCGGGAGGTCCCTCAATGAGCAGTTCTTC	CASSSTSGRSLNEQFF
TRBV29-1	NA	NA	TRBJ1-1	TGCAGCGTTGGGACAGTTCCCTCTGAAGCTTTCTTT	CSVGTVPSEAFF
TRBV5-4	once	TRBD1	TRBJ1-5	TGTGCCAGCAGCTTATCCCCGACAGGGGGCGGCAATCAGCCCCAGCATTTT	CASSLSPTGGGNQPQHF
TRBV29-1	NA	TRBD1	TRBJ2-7	TGCAGCGTTGGGGGACAGCCCTACGAGCAGTACTTC	CSVGGQPYEQYF
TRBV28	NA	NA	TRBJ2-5	TGTGCCAGCGTGAGAGGAGAGAAGACCCAGTACTTC	CASVRGEKTQYF
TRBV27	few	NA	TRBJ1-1	TGTGCCAGCAGTTTTCGGGGGGAATTGTACACTGAAGCTTTCTTT	CASSFRGELYTEAFF
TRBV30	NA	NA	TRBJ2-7	TGTGCCTGGAGTGAGCCCGGGACCTACGAGCAGTACTTC	CAWSEPGTYEQYF
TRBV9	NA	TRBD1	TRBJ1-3	TGTGCCAGCAGCGTAGGACAGGGGGGTGGAAACACCATATATTTT	CASSVGQGGGNTIYF
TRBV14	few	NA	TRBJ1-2	TGTGCCAGCAGCCAATGGCGGCATAATGAAGGCTACACCTTC	CASSQWRHNEGYTF